This T cell receptor beta chain was identified in a study of blood T cell repertoires in COVID-19. Study at large: Donors in the United States, Italy and Spain gave samples during acute or convalescent COVID-19. PBMCs, B-cell-depleted T cells, or T cells were the source of the cDNA or gDNA that made up the material.

The CDR3 runs 15 residues. The J segment lost 16 bases and the V segment lost 5 bases, leaving 12 bases of the junction unmatched. Looked up from germline, CDR1 is MNHEY and CDR2 is SVGAGI. As handled by the study authors: Counts of nucleated cells, estimated from reference gene primer amplification, were obtained. TCRdb keeps only in-frame clones here, not all; method: immunoSEQ multiplex PCR. That table supplies the V and J calls and clone size; D and trimming were determined from the DNA. The table shows about 100,000 clones, with around 87% occurring only once. The sequenced sample consisted of peripheral blood. The TCR sequence derives from an elderly woman with acute or convalescent COVID-19. V gene TRBV6-5 combines with J gene TRBJ2-1, with TRBD2 identical over 15 bases. CDR3 protein: CASSPWTSGGAWDFF. The CDR3 DNA reads TGTGCCAGCAGTCCCTGGACTAGCGGGGGGGCCTGGGATTTCTTC.